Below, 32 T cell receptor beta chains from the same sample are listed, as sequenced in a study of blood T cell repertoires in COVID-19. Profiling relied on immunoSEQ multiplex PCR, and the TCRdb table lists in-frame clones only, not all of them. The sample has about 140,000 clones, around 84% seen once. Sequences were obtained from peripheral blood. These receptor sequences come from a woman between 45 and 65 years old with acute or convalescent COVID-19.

The DNA of the CDR3 is TGCGCCAGCAGCTTGGACGCAGGGTCTGGAAACACCATATATTTT. Encoded protein: CASSLDAGSGNTIYF. The rearrangement joins TRBV5-1 to TRBJ1-3, with D possibly matching TRBD1 (5 bases). The germline CDR1 and CDR2 sequences are SGHRS and YFSETQ. The CDR3 runs to 15 residues. With 0 bases removed from V and 1 base from J, the gap between germline ends came to 8 bases.

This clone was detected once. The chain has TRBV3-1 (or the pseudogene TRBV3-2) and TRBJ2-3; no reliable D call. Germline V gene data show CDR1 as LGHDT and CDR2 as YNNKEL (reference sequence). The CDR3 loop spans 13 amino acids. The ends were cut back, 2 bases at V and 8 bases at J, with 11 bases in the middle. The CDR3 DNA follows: TGTGCCAGCAGCCAAACCCTCACCGGTACGCAGTATTTT. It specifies CASSQTLTGTQYF.

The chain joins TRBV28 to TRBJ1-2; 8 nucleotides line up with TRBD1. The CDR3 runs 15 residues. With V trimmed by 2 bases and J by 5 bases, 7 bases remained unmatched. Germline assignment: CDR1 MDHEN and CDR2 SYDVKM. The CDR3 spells CASSLGGQGIYGYTF. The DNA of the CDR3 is TGTGCCAGCAGTTTAGGCGGACAGGGCATATATGGCTACACCTTC.

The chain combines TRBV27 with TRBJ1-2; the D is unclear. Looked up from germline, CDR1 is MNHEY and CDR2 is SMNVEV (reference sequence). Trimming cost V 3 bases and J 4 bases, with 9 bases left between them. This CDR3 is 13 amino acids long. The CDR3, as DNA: TGTGCCAGCAGTTTGGAGGGCGTCTATGGCTACACCTTC. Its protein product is CASSLEGVYGYTF.

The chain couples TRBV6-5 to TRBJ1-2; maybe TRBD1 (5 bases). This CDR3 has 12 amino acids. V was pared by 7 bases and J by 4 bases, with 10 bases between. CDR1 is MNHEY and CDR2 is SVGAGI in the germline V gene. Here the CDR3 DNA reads TGTGCCAGCACGGTCAGGGTCTATGGCTACACCTTC. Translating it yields CASTVRVYGYTF.

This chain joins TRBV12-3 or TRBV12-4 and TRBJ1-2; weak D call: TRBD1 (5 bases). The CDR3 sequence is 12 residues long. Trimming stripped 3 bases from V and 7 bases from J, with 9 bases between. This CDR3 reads CASSFSGLGYTF. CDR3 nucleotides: TGTGCCAGCAGTTTTTCAGGGCTTGGCTACACCTTC.

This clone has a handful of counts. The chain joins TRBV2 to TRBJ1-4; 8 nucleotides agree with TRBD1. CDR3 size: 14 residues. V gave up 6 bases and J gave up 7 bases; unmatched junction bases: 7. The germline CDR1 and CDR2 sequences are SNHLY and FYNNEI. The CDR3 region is CASSPRTGSEKLFF. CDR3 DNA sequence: TGTGCCAGCAGCCCTAGGACAGGGAGTGAAAAACTGTTTTTT. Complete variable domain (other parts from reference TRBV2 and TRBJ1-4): EPEVTQTPSHQVTQMGQEVILRCVPISNHLYFYWYRQILGQKVEFLVSFYNNEISEKSEIFDDQFSVERPDGSNFTLKIRSTKLEDSAMYFCASSPRTGSEKLFFGSGTQLSVL.

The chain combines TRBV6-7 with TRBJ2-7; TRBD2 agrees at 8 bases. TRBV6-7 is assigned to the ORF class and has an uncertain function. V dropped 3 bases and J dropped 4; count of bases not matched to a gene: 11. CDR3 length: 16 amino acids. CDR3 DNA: TGTGCCAGCAGTTATAACCCTCGGGGGGGCATATACGAGCAGTACTTC. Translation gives CASSYNPRGGIYEQYF.

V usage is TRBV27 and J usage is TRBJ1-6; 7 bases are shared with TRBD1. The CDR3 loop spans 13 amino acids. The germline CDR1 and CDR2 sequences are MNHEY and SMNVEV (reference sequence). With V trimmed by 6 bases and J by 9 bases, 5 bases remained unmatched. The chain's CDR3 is CASSDRVGSPLHF. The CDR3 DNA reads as TGTGCCAGCAGCGACAGGGTTGGTTCACCCCTCCACTTT.

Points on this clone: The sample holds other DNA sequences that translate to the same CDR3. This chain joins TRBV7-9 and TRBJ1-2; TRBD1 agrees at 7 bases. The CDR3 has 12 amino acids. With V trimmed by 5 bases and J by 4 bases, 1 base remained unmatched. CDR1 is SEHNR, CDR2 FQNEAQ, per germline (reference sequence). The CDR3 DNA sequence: TGTGCCAGCAGCAGGGACAGCTATGGCTACACCTTC. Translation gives CASSRDSYGYTF.

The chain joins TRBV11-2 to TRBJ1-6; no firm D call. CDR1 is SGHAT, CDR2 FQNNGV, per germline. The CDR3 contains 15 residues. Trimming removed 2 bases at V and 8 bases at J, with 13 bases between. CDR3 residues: CASSLLGVGDSPLHF. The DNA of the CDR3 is TGTGCCAGCAGCTTATTAGGTGTCGGGGATTCACCCCTCCACTTT.

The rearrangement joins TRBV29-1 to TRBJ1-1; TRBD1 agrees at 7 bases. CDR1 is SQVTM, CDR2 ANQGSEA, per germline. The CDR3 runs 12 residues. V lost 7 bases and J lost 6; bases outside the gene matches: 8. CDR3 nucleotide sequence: TGCAGCGCCCTCGACAGGGTCGCTGAAGCTTTCTTT. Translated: CSALDRVAEAFF.

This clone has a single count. In DNA form, the CDR3 reads TGTGCCAGCAGCCCGCCCGGGACAGTCTATGGCTACACCTTC. This gives the protein CASSPPGTVYGYTF. The chain joins TRBV6-2 or TRBV6-3 to TRBJ1-2; TRBD1 agrees at 7 bases. Trimming at V came to 6 bases and at J to 4 bases, leaving 8 bases not matched to a gene. The CDR3 is made up of 14 amino acids. From germline, CDR1 is MNHEY and CDR2 SVGEGT.

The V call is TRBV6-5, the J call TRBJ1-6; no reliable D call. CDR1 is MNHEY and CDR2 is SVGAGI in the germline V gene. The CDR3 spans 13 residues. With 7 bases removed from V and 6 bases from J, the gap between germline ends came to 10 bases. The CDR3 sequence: CASTGLLNSPLHF. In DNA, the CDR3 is TGTGCCAGCACCGGTTTACTTAATTCACCCCTCCACTTT.

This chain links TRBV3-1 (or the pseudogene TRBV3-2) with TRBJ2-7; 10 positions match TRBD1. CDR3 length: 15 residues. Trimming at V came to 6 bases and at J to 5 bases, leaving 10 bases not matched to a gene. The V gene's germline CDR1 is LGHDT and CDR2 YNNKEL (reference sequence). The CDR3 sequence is CASSLTGTGDHEQYF. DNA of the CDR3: TGTGCCAGCAGTCTAACCGGGACAGGGGACCACGAGCAGTACTTC.

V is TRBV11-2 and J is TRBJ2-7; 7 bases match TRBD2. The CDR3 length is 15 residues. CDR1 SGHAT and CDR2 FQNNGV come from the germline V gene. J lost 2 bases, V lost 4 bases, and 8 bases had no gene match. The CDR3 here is CASSWGGLRAYEQYF. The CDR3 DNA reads TGTGCCAGCAGCTGGGGGGGTCTAAGGGCCTACGAGCAGTACTTC.

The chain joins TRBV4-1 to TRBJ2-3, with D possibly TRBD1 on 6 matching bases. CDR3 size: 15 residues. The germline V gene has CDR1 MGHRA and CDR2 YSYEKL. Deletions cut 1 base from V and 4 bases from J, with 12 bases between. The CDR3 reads CASSQVEGDPDTQYF. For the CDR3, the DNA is TGCGCCAGCAGCCAAGTCGAGGGGGATCCAGATACGCAGTATTTT.

The CDR3 DNA follows: TGCAGTGCTTTACGGGACTGGGGCTACACCTTC. This gives the protein CSALRDWGYTF. The rearrangement uses TRBV20-1 and TRBJ1-2, with a weak D call TRBD1 (5 bases). V gave up 5 bases and J gave up 8 bases, with 12 bases separating them. This CDR3 contains 11 residues. Germline CDR1 is DFQATT and CDR2 is SNEGSKA (reference sequence).

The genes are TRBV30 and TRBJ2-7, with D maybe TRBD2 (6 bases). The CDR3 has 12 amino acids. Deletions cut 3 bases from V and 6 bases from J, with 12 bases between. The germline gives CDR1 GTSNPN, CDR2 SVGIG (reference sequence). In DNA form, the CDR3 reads TGTGCCTGGAGCGGGACTCGGGGCGAGCAGTACTTC. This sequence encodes CAWSGTRGEQYF.

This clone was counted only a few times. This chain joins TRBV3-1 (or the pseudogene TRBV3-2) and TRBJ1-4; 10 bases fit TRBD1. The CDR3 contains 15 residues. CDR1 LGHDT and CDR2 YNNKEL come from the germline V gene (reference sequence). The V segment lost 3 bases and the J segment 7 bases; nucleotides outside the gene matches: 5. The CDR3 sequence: CASSHGQGVGEKLFF. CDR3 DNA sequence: TGTGCCAGCAGCCACGGACAGGGGGTTGGTGAAAAACTGTTTTTT.

The CDR3 DNA reads TGTGCCAGCAGTTTTCTAGCGGGGGACTACGAGCAGTACTTC. Protein: CASSFLAGDYEQYF. The V and J genes are TRBV27 and TRBJ2-7; 10 bases are a match to TRBD2. V lost 3 bases, J lost 3 bases, and 2 bases stayed unmatched. Germline loops: CDR1 MNHEY, CDR2 SMNVEV (reference sequence). The CDR3 extends over 14 amino acids.

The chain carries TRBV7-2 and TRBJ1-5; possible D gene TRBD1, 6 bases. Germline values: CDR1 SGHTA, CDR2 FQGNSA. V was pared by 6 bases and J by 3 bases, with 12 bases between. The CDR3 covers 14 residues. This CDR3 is CASRQGSYNQPQHF. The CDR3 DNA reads TGTGCCAGCAGACAGGGATCCTACAATCAGCCCCAGCATTTT.

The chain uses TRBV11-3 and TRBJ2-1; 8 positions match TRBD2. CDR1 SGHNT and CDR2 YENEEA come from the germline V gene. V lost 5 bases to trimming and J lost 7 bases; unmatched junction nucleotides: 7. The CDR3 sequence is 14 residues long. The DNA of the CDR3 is TGTGCCAGCAGCCCTCCTGGACTAGCAAATGAGCAGTTCTTC. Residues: CASSPPGLANEQFF.

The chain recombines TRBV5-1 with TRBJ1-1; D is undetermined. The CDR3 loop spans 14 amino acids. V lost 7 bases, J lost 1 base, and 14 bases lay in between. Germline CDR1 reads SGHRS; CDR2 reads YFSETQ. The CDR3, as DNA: TGCGCCAGCGGTCCCGGGGTACGGAACACTGAAGCTTTCTTT. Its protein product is CASGPGVRNTEAFF.

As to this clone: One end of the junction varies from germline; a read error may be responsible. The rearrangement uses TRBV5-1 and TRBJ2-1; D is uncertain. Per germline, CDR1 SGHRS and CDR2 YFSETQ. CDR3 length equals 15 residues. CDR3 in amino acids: CASSLAPYSDNEQFF. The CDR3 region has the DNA TGCGCCAGCAGCTTGGCCCCGTACTCCGACAATGAGCAGTTCTTC.

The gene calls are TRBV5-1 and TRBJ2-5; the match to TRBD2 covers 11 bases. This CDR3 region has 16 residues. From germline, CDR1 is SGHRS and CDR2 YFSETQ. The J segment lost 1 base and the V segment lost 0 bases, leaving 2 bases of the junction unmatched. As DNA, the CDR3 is TGCGCCAGCAGCTTGGCGGGACTAGCGGCCCAAGAGACCCAGTACTTC. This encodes CASSLAGLAAQETQYF.

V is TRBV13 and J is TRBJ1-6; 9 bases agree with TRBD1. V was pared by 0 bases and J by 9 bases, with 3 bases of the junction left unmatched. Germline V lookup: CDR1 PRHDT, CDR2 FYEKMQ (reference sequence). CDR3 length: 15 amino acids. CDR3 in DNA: TGTGCCAGCAGCTTAGGGGGACAGGGTCGTTCACCCCTCCACTTT. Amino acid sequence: CASSLGGQGRSPLHF. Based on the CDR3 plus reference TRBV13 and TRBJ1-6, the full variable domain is AAGVIQSPRHLIKEKRETATLKCYPIPRHDTVYWYQQGPGQDPQFLISFYEKMQSDKGSIPDRFSAQQFSDYHSELNMSSLELGDSALYFCASSLGGQGRSPLHFGNGTRLTVT.

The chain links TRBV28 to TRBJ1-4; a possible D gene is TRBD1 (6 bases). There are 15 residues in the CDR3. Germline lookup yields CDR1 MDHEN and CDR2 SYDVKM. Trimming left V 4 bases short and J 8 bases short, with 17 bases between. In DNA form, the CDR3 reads TGTGCCAGCAGTTCCCTCTCTTTTACAGGGGAAAAACTGTTTTTT. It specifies CASSSLSFTGEKLFF.

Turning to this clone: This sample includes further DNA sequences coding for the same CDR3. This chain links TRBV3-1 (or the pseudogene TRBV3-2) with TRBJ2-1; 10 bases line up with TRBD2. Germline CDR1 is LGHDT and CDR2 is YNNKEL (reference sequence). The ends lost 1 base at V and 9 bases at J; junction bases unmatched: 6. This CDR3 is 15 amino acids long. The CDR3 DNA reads TGTGCCAGCAGCCAAGTCAGCGGGGGGGCGGGTGAGCAGTTCTTC. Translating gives CASSQVSGGAGEQFF.

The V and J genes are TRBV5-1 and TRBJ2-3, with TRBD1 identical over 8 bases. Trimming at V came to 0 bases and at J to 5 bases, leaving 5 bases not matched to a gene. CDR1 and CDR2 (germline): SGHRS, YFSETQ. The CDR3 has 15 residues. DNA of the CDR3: TGCGCCAGCAGCTTGGCTAGGGACAGGCAAGATACGCAGTATTTT. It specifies CASSLARDRQDTQYF. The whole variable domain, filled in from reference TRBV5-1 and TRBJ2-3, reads KAGVTQTPRYLIKTRGQQVTLSCSPISGHRSVSWYQQTPGQGLQFLFEYFSETQRNKGNFPGRFSGRQFSNSRSEMNVSTLELGDSALYLCASSLARDRQDTQYFGPGTRLTVL.

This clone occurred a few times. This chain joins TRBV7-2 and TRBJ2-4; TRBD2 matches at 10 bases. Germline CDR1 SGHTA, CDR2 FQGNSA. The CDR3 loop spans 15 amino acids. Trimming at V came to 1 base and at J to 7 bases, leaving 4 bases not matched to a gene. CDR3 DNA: TGTGCCAGCAGCTTAGGGAGCGGGGGGGGGAACATTCAGTACTTC. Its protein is CASSLGSGGGNIQYF. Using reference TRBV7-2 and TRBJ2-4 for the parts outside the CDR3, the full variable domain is GAGVSQSPSNKVTEKGKDVELRCDPISGHTALYWYRQSLGQGLEFLIYFQGNSAPDKSGLPSDRFSAERTGGSVSTLTIQRTQQEDSAVYLCASSLGSGGGNIQYFGAGTRLSVL.

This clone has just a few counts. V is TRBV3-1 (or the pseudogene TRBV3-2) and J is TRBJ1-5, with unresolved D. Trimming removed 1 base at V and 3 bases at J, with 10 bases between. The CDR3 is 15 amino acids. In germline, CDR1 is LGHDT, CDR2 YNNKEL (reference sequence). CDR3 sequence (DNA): TGTGCCAGCAGCCAAGTATCGGGGAACAATCAGCCCCAGCATTTT. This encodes CASSQVSGNNQPQHF.